This T cell receptor (beta chain) comes out of a study of blood T cell repertoires in COVID-19. The V and J ends lost 5 bases and 3 bases, in that order; junction bases with no gene match: 3. Per the germline V gene, CDR1 is MNHEY and CDR2 is SMNVEV (reference sequence). CDR3 length equals 15 residues. Under the authors' procedure: Amplification from reference gene primers served as the basis for estimated nucleated cell counts. Repertoires were generated with immunoSEQ multiplex PCR, while TCRdb's copy carries only in-frame clones and drops some. V and J calls and clone size are given by that table; D and trimming were obtained from the DNA. The table records about 360,000 clones, around 87% of them present only once.

Sequencing input: peripheral blood. The sequence derives from a human donor in a cohort sampled during active COVID-19. The genes are TRBV27 and TRBJ1-4; 10 bases agree with TRBD1. CDR3 sequence: CASSAGQGANEKLFF. CDR3 nucleotide sequence: TGTGCCAGCAGTGCAGGACAGGGGGCTAATGAAAAACTGTTTTTT.